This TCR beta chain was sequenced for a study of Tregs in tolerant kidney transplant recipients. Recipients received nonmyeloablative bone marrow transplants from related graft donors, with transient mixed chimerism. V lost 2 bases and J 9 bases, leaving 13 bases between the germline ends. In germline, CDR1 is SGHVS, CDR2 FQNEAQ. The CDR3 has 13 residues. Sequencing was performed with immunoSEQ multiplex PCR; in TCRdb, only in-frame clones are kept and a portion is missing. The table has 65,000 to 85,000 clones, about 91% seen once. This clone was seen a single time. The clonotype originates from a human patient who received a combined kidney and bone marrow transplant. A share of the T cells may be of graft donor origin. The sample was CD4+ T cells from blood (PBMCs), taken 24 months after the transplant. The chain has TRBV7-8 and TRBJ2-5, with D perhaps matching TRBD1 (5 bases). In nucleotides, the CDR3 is TGTGCCAGCAGCTTACTGCTGGAAGGGGCCCAGTACTTC. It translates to CASSLLLEGAQYF.